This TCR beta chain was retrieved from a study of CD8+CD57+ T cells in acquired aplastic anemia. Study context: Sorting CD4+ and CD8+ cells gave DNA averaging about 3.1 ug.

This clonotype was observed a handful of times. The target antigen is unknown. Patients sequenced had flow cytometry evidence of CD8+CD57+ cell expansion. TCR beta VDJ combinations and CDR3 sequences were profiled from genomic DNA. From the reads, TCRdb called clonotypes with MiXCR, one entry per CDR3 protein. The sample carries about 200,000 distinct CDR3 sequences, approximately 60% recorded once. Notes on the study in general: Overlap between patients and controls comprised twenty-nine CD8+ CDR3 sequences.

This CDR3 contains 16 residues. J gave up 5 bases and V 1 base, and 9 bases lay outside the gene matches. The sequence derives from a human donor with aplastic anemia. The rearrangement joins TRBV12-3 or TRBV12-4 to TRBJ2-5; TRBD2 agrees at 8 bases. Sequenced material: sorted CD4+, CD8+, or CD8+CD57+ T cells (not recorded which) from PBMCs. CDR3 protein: CASSLGRRGGLETQYF. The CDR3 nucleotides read TGTGCCAGCAGTTTAGGTAGACGGGGGGGCTTGGAGACCCAGTACTTC.